This T cell receptor beta chain was identified during a study of blood T cell repertoires in COVID-19. The CDR3 sequence is 14 residues long. Trimming pared 0 bases from V and 1 base from J, leaving 6 bases between. The germline CDR1 and CDR2 sequences are MNHEY and SVGAGI. The method was immunoSEQ multiplex PCR; TCRdb's version includes in-frame clones alone and lacks a portion of them. In the table there are 240,000 or so clones, over 65% of which are singletons. The sample taken for sequencing was peripheral blood. The clonotype was recovered from a woman over 75 with acute or convalescent COVID-19. The chain joins TRBV6-5 to TRBJ2-5; D gene unclear. The CDR3 region is CASSYSTAQETQYF. CDR3 bases: TGTGCCAGCAGTTACTCGACTGCCCAAGAGACCCAGTACTTC.